The T cell receptor (beta chain) described here comes from a study of human T cells and chemical hapten exposure. Whole-study context: Patch tests put 0.01% DPC on the upper back, read at 6 days. Diagnoses of alopecia areata, totalis or universalis occurred in mostly female patients.

With regard to this clonotype: Its specificity is not known.

The V and J ends lost 3 bases and 0 bases respectively, with 11 bases between them. The length of the CDR3 is 15 residues. CDR1 and CDR2 (germline): SGHDN, FVKESK. Findings and caveats of the study: The study found that DPC sensitization did not change TCRs above 1 in 1000 frequency. Alopecia in all donors means immunity may differ from healthy individuals.

From the RACE reads, TCRdb called clonotypes with MiXCR, one entry per CDR3 protein. The sample consists of around 330,000 distinct CDR3 sequences, about 5% of them appearing once. This sample's time point: pre-sensitization, week 0. As to treatment: therapeutic diphenylcyclopropenone sensitization with weekly scalp DPC. The sequence was collected from a woman between 18 and 30 years old with alopecia areata. Some clones in this sample may be carry-over from other donors' samples. This sequence joins TRBV14 and TRBJ1-2, with TRBD1 as a possible D gene (6 bases). This specimen was whole blood, taken in connection with sensitization to the hapten diphenylcyclopropenone (DPC). In nucleotides, the CDR3 is TGTGCCAGCAGCCAGGTGGACAGAGCTAACTATGGCTACACCTTC. As protein: CASSQVDRANYGYTF.